Shown below are 11 T cell receptor beta chains from a single sample sequenced in a study of T cells in Graves' hyperthyroidism and ophthalmopathy. TCR beta CDR3 regions were amplified from RNA. When the TCR CDR3 underwent first-round RT-PCR, the HTBI primer set was used. From the multiplex PCR reads, TCRdb called clonotypes with MiXCR, one entry per CDR3 protein. Among 300,000 to 400,000 distinct CDR3 sequences listed, 14% were seen once. The material sequenced was blood. These receptors were obtained from a woman aged 30 to 39 with Graves' ophthalmopathy.

This clonotype occurred many times. V and J are TRBV3-1 and TRBJ2-3; D is possibly TRBD1 (7 bases). Germline V gives CDR1 LGHDT, CDR2 YNNKEL (reference sequence). Trimming shortened V by 2 bases and J by 0 bases, and 12 bases separated the two germline ends. The CDR3 loop spans 16 amino acids. The DNA for the CDR3 is TGTGCCAGCAGCCAACCAGGGGGGACTAGCACAGATACGCAGTATTTT. This translates into CASSQPGGTSTDTQYF.

In DNA form, the CDR3 reads TGCAGCATCAGGGAGGCGGGGGGCGCCTACACCTTC. This encodes CSIREAGGAYTF. The gene calls are TRBV29-1 and TRBJ1-2; weak D call: TRBD1 (6 bases). V was trimmed by 8 bases and J by 10 bases, leaving 20 bases between them. The germline gives CDR1 SQVTM, CDR2 ANQGSEA. The CDR3 is 12 amino acids. The variable domain in full, with the rest retrieved from reference TRBV29-1 and TRBJ1-2, is SAVISQKPSRDICQRGTSLTIQCQVDSQVTMMFWYRQQPGQSLTLIATANQGSEATYESGFVIDKFPISRPNLTFSTLTVSNMSPEDSSIYLCSIREAGGAYTFGSGTRLTVV.

V usage is TRBV28 and J usage is TRBJ2-7; a weak D match, TRBD1 (5 bases). V gave up 6 bases and J gave up 0 bases, with 12 bases separating them. Germline V gene sequence: CDR1 MDHEN, CDR2 SYDVKM. The CDR3 spans 14 residues. Here the CDR3 reads CASRRQQRSYEQYF. The CDR3 coding sequence is TGTGCCAGCAGACGACAGCAGCGCTCCTACGAGCAGTACTTC. Supplemented by reference TRBV28 and TRBJ2-7, the full variable domain reads DVKVTQSSRYLVKRTGEKVFLECVQDMDHENMFWYRQDPGLGLRLIYFSYDVKMKEKGDIPEGYSVSREKKERFSLILESASTNQTSMYLCASRRQQRSYEQYFGPGTRLTVT.

Many counts were recorded for this clonotype. CDR3 amino acids: CASSLAGGPGEQFF. The DNA for the CDR3 is TGTGCCAGCAGTTTAGCGGGGGGGCCCGGTGAGCAGTTCTTC. The chain employs TRBV12-3 or TRBV12-4 and TRBJ2-1; maybe TRBD2 (7 bases). V shed 0 bases and J shed 9 bases, with 12 bases lying between them. CDR3 length: 14 amino acids.

Comment on this clonotype: One base away lies a much larger clone, so this may be a sequencing read error. The chain combines TRBV10-3 with TRBJ2-1, with 9 bases that match TRBD2. This CDR3 is 12 amino acids long. The germline CDR1 and CDR2 sequences are ENHRY and SYGVKD. In DNA, the CDR3 is TGTGCCAGCAGTTGCGGGGGGGGCGAGCAGTTCTTC. This encodes CASSCGGGEQFF.

This sequence joins TRBV5-4 and TRBJ2-7, with 11 bases identical to TRBD1. Germline CDR1 and CDR2: SGHNT and YYREEE (reference sequence). This CDR3 is 16 amino acids long. V was clipped by 5 bases and J by 3 bases; unmatched bases: 10. CDR3 nucleotide sequence: TGTGCCAGCAGTTCATTCGGGACAGGGGGGAGCTACGAGCAGTACTTC. It yields the protein CASSSFGTGGSYEQYF.

This clonotype was seen at least ten times. This chain links TRBV3-1 with TRBJ2-5; D possibly corresponds to TRBD2 (6 bases). Trimming took 4 bases from V and 3 from J, leaving 15 bases between them. The CDR3 is made up of 15 amino acids. The germline V gene has CDR1 LGHDT and CDR2 YNNKEL (reference sequence). DNA for the CDR3: TGTGCCAGCAGCCTAATGGGGGGTTTAGAAGAGACCCAGTACTTC. Translating gives CASSLMGGLEETQYF.

This clonotype has ten or more counts. J is TRBJ2-5 and V is TRBV18; 9 positions agree with TRBD2. The CDR3 is made up of 17 amino acids. V dropped 1 base and J dropped 2; count of bases not matched to a gene: 8. CDR1 is KGHSH and CDR2 is LQKENI in the germline V gene. CDR3 loop: CASSPLAGAQLQETQYF. In DNA form, the CDR3 reads TGTGCCAGCTCACCACTAGCGGGGGCCCAATTGCAAGAGACCCAGTACTTC.

At least ten counts were recorded for this clonotype. V usage is TRBV20-1 and J usage is TRBJ2-1, with 10 nucleotides matching TRBD2. With 3 bases clipped from V and 3 bases from J, the junction kept 14 bases outside the gene matches. The CDR3 length is 18 residues. Germline values: CDR1 DFQATT, CDR2 SNEGSKA (reference sequence). CDR3 residues: CSASSTMRAGGLYNEQFF. CDR3 DNA sequence: TGCAGTGCTAGCTCAACCATGCGAGCGGGGGGGCTCTACAATGAGCAGTTCTTC.

V and J are TRBV12-3 or TRBV12-4 and TRBJ1-6; D gene ambiguous. The CDR3 has 14 residues. The V and J ends lost 6 bases and 8 bases respectively, with 14 bases between them. CDR3 nucleotide sequence: TGTGCCAGCAGCCTCACGGCAGGTCATTCACCCCTCCACTTT. This codes for CASSLTAGHSPLHF.

This clonotype came up many times. One junction end disagrees with the germline gene, perhaps due to a read error. The V gene is TRBV5-5, the J gene TRBJ1-1; D may be TRBD1 (5 bases). The CDR3 runs to 13 residues. Germline V lookup: CDR1 SGHKS, CDR2 YYEKEE (reference sequence). CDR3 sequence reads: CASSLWGNSEAFF. The CDR3 nucleotides read TGTGCCAGCAGCTTGTGGGGGAACTCTGAAGCTTTCTTT.